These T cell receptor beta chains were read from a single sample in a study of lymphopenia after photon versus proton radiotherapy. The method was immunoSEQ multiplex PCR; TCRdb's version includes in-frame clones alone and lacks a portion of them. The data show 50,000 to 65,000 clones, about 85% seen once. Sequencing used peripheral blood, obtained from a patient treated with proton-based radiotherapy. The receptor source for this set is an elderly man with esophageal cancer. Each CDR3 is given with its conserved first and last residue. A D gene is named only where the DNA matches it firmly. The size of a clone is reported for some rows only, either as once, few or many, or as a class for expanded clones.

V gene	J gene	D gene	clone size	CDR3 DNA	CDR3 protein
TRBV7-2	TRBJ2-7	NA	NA	TGTGCCAGCAGACGACCAGGGGGGACGGGCTACGAGCAGTACTTC	CASRRPGGTGYEQYF
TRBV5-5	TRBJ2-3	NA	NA	TGTGCCAGCAGCTTGGTCGCGGGGATGAGCACAGATACGCAGTATTTT	CASSLVAGMSTDTQYF
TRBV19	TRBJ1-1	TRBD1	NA	TGTGCCACGACTTTGACAGGGGGTTTCACTGAAGCTTTCTTT	CATTLTGGFTEAFF
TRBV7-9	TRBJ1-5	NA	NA	TGTGCCAGCAGCCTCGGGGGGGGTAGCAATCAGCCCCAGCATTTT	CASSLGGGSNQPQHF
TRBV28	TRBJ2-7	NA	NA	TGTGCCAGCAGTTTAACCTACGAGCAGTACTTC	CASSLTYEQYF
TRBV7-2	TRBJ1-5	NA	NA	TGTGCCAGCAGTCATAGCAATCAGCCCCAGCATTTT	CASSHSNQPQHF
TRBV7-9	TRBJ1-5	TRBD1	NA	TGTGCCAGCAGCTTTTCGGCAGGGGGTCGGGGACAGCCCCAGCATTTT	CASSFSAGGRGQPQHF
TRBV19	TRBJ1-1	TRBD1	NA	TGTGCCAGTAGACGACAGGGCGGTTGGGGGACTGAAGCTTTCTTT	CASRRQGGWGTEAFF
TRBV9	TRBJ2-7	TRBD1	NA	TGTGCCAGCAGCGTAGAGGCCCCCCGGGACAGGGGTACCTACGAGCAGTACTTC	CASSVEAPRDRGTYEQYF
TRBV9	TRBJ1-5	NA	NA	TGTGCCAGCAGCCCTGTAGTAGGCGGCCAGCCCCAGCATTTT	CASSPVVGGQPQHF
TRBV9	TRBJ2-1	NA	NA	TGTGCCAGCAGCGTAGTGGAATCTTCCTCCTACAATGAGCAGTTCTTC	CASSVVESSSYNEQFF
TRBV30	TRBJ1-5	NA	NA	TGTGCCTGGAGTGTCGTGACTGCCGATCAGCCCCAGCATTTT	CAWSVVTADQPQHF
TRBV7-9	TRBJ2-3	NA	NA	TGTGCCAGCAGCTACCTGGGGACAGATACGCAGTATTTT	CASSYLGTDTQYF
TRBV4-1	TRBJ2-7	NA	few	TGCGCCAGCAGCCCTCCCGATCGGGAGTCCTACGAGCAGTACTTC	CASSPPDRESYEQYF
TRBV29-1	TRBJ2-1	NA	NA	TGCAGCGTTATGAGGCGGGGCCGCGATGAGCAGTTCTTC	CSVMRRGRDEQFF
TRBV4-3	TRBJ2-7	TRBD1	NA	TGCGCCAGCAGCCCCCAACATGGGACAGTACCGCGATACGAGCAGTACTTC	CASSPQHGTVPRYEQYF
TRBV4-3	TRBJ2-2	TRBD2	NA	TGCGCCAGCAGCCAAGGGCTAGCGGAAGACACCGGGGAGCTGTTTTTT	CASSQGLAEDTGELFF
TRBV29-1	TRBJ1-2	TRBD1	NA	TGCAGCGTTCCCCAGGGGGCTACTAACTATGGCTACACCTTC	CSVPQGATNYGYTF
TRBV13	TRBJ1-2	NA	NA	TGTGCCAGCAGCTTATATGGACAGTATGGCTACACCTTC	CASSLYGQYGYTF
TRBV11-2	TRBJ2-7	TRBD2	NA	TGTGCCAGCAGCTTAGAGATAGCGGGAGCTGGGGAGCAGTACTTC	CASSLEIAGAGEQYF
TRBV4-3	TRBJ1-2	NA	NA	TGCGCCAGCAGCCAGCAACTCACCGGGGCTGGCTACACCTTC	CASSQQLTGAGYTF
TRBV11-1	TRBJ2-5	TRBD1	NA	TGTGCCAGCAGCACTCGGACAGGGGGGGAGACCCAGTACTTC	CASSTRTGGETQYF
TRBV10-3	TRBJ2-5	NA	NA	TGTGCCATCAGTGAGTCTCCGGCCTGGGGCGGTACAGGGACCCAGTACTTC	CAISESPAWGGTGTQYF